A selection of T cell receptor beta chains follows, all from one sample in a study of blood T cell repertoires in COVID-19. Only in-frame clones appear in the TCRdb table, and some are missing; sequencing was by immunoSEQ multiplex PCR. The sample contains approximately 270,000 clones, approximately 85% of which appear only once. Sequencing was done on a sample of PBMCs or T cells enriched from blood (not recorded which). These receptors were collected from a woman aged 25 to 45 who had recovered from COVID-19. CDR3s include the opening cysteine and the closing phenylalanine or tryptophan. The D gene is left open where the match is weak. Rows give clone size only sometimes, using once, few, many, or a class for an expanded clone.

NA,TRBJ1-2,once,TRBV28,CASSRGVGSNYGYTF,TGTGCCAGCAGCCGCGGGGTGGGCAGCAACTATGGCTACACCTTC
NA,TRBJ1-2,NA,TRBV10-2,CASSESAGRGYGYTF,TGCGCCAGCAGTGAGTCGGCAGGGCGCGGCTATGGCTACACCTTC
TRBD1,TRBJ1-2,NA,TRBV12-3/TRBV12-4,CASSSGQGGGYTF,TGTGCCAGCAGTTCGGGACAGGGTGGTGGCTACACCTTC
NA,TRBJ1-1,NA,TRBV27,CASSTYFMNTEAFF,TGTGCCAGCAGCACTTACTTTATGAACACTGAAGCTTTCTTT
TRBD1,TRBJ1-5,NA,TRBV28,CASSLWDRRNSNQPQHF,TGTGCCAGCAGTCTTTGGGACAGAAGAAATAGCAATCAGCCCCAGCATTTT
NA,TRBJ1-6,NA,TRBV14,CASSQLAGPRGRSPLHF,TGTGCCAGCAGCCAATTAGCCGGACCCCGGGGTCGTTCACCCCTCCACTTT
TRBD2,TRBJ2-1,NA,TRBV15,CATSFSGREDEQFF,TGTGCCACCAGCTTTAGCGGGAGGGAAGATGAGCAGTTCTTC
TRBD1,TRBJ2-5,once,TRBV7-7,CASSRQGARETQYF,TGTGCCAGCAGCCGACAGGGGGCTCGGGAGACCCAGTACTTC
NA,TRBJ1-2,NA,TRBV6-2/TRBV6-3,CASTPAGNYGYTF,TGTGCCAGCACCCCGGCGGGAAACTATGGCTACACCTTC
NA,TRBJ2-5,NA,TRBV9,CASSAPTRPRGRETQYF,TGTGCCAGCAGCGCCCCGACAAGGCCACGGGGAAGAGAGACCCAGTACTTC
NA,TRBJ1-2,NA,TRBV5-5,CASSIDRQGYGYTF,TGTGCCAGCAGCATAGACAGGCAGGGCTATGGCTACACCTTC
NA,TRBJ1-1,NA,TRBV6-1,CASSERGGLGTEAFF,TGTGCCAGCAGTGAACGCGGGGGACTGGGCACTGAAGCTTTCTTT
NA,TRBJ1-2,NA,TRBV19,CASSIVSPGGYTF,TGTGCCAGTAGTATTGTCTCCCCGGGTGGCTACACCTTC
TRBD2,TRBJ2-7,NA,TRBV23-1,CASSHYSGRSPYEQYF,TGCGCCAGCAGTCATTATAGCGGGAGATCCCCCTACGAGCAGTACTTC
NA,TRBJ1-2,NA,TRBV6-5,CASRRARDGYTF,TGTGCCAGCAGGAGGGCGCGGGATGGCTACACCTTC
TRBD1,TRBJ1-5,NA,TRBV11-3,CASSLPRPGQGEHQPQHF,TGTGCCAGCAGCTTACCGAGACCGGGACAGGGAGAGCATCAGCCCCAGCATTTT
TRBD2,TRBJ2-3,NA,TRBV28,CASSRGLAGFTDTQYF,TGTGCCAGCAGTCGAGGACTAGCGGGGTTCACAGATACGCAGTATTTT
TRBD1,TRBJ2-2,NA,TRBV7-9,CASSSGTGESGELFF,TGTGCCAGCAGTTCCGGGACAGGGGAATCCGGGGAGCTGTTTTTT
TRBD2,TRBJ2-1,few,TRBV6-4,CASSDEASGSYEQFF,TGTGCCAGCAGTGACGAGGCTAGCGGGAGCTATGAGCAGTTCTTC
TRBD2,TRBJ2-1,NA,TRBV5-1,CASSLDASGRGTYNEQFF,TGCGCCAGCAGCTTGGATGCTAGCGGGAGAGGTACCTACAATGAGCAGTTCTTC
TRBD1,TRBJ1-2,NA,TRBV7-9,CASSRGTGGLIYGYTF,TGTGCCAGCAGCCGCGGGACAGGGGGCCTAATCTATGGCTACACCTTC
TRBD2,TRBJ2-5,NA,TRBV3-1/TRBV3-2,CASSQSSRGGQETQYF,TGTGCCAGCAGCCAATCCTCGCGGGGGGGCCAGGAGACCCAGTACTTC
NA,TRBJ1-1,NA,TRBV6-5,CASKQGGSNTEAFF,TGTGCCAGCAAGCAGGGAGGGTCGAACACTGAAGCTTTCTTT
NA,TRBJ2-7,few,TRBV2,CASTVTYEQYF,TGTGCCAGCACCGTAACCTACGAGCAGTACTTC
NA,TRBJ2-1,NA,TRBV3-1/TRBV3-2,CASSQAPRAGSLKNEQFF,TGTGCCAGCAGCCAAGCCCCGCGGGCGGGGAGTCTTAAGAATGAGCAGTTCTTC
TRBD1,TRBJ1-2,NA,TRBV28,CASSPLDRRANYGYTF,TGTGCCAGCAGTCCCCTGGACAGGCGAGCTAACTATGGCTACACCTTC
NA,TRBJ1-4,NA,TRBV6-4,CASSPVGGSNEKLFF,TGTGCCAGCAGTCCCGTGGGAGGTTCCAATGAAAAACTGTTTTTT
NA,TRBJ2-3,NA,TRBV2,CASSGQGPVIAQYF,TGTGCCAGCAGCGGGCAGGGCCCCGTTATTGCGCAGTATTTT
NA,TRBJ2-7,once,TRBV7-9,CASSPRQSPSNEQYF,TGTGCCAGCAGCCCTAGACAGAGCCCCTCCAACGAGCAGTACTTC
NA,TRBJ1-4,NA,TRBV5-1,CASTPTGPRTNEKLFF,TGCGCCAGCACCCCGACAGGCCCGAGGACTAATGAAAAACTGTTTTTT
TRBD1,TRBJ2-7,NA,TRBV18,CASSPRDRAYEQYF,TGTGCCAGCTCACCCCGGGACAGGGCCTACGAGCAGTACTTC
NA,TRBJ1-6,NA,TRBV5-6,CASSADRTSYNSPLHF,TGTGCCAGCAGCGCCGACAGGACGTCCTATAATTCACCCCTCCACTTT
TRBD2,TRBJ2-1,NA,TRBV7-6,CASSSLPGLAGAVISYNEQFF,TGTGCCAGCAGCTCTCTCCCTGGACTAGCGGGGGCCGTCATATCCTACAATGAGCAGTTCTTC
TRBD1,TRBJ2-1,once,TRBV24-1,CATSFGTGVGVEQFF,TGTGCCACCAGTTTCGGGACAGGGGTGGGAGTCGAGCAGTTCTTC
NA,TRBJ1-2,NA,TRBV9,CASSAVQGTYDGYTF,TGTGCCAGCAGCGCCGTTCAGGGAACATACGATGGCTACACCTTC
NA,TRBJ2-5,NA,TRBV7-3,CASSFGGGYGETQYF,TGTGCCAGCAGCTTCGGGGGAGGTTACGGGGAGACCCAGTACTTC
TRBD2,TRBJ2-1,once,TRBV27,CASSFLLGGAYNEQFF,TGTGCCAGCAGTTTCCTCTTGGGGGGGGCCTACAATGAGCAGTTCTTC
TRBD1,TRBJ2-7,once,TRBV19,CASSSLGTGQVSEQYF,TGTGCCAGTAGTTCCCTCGGGACAGGGCAGGTGAGCGAGCAGTACTTC
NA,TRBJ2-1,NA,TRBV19,CASSNRALINEQFF,TGTGCCAGTAGCAACAGGGCCCTCATCAATGAGCAGTTCTTC
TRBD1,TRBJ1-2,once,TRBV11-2,CASSSQFPTGQFPSYGYTF,TGTGCCAGCAGCTCCCAATTCCCTACGGGACAGTTCCCCTCCTATGGCTACACCTTC
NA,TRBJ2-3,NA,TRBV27,CASSFRVQSTDTQYF,TGTGCCAGCAGTTTCCGGGTTCAGAGCACAGATACGCAGTATTTT
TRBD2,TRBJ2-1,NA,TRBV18,CASSPGTRGNNEQFF,TGTGCCAGCTCACCGGGGACTAGAGGAAACAATGAGCAGTTCTTC
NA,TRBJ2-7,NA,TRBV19,CASSIRTGPGSPYEQYF,TGTGCCAGTAGTATCAGGACCGGTCCGGGGAGCCCCTACGAGCAGTACTTC
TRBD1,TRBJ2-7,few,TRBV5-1,CASSTPTGGSIEQYF,TGCGCCAGCAGCACCCCGACAGGGGGATCGATCGAGCAGTACTTC
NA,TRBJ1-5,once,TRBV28,CAGGAGSSSQPQHF,TGTGCCGGAGGGGCAGGAAGTTCCAGTCAGCCCCAGCATTTT
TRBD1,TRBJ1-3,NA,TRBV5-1,CASSLQGGDSGNTIYF,TGCGCCAGCAGCTTACAGGGGGGAGACTCTGGAAACACCATATATTTT
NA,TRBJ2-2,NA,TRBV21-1,CASSLSKGYEDTGELFF,TGTGCCAGCAGTCTCTCCAAGGGGTACGAAGACACCGGGGAGCTGTTTTTT
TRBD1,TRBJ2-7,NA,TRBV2,CASSEASGQGAYEQYF,TGTGCCAGCAGTGAAGCCTCGGGACAGGGCGCCTACGAGCAGTACTTC
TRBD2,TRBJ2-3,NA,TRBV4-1,CASSHPGLAGGVGRGTDTQYF,TGCGCCAGCAGCCATCCCGGACTAGCGGGGGGCGTGGGGAGGGGCACAGATACGCAGTATTTT
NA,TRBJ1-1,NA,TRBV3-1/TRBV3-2,CASSQGSKAQGTEAFF,TGTGCCAGCAGCCAAGGGTCCAAAGCCCAGGGGACTGAAGCTTTCTTT
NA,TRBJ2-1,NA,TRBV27,CASSPTRGGLVRRGGSYNEQFF,TGTGCCAGCAGCCCGACTAGGGGAGGACTGGTCAGAAGGGGCGGCTCCTACAATGAGCAGTTCTTC
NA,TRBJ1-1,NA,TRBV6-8,CASSYSQQTVNTEAFF,TGTGCCAGCAGTTATTCCCAACAGACGGTGAACACTGAAGCTTTCTTT
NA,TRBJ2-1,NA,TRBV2,CASSTYDEQFF,TGTGCCAGCAGTACCTACGATGAGCAGTTCTTC
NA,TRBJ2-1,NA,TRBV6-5,CASGQGYNEQFF,TGTGCCAGCGGCCAGGGATACAATGAGCAGTTCTTC
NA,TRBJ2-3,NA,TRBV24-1,CATSELGTGLRSTDTQYF,TGTGCCACCAGTGAGTTGGGGACGGGACTCAGGAGCACAGATACGCAGTATTTT
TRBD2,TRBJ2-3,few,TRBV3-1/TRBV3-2,CASSQARGLAGGLSTDTQYF,TGTGCCAGCAGCCAAGCACGGGGACTAGCGGGGGGGCTAAGCACAGATACGCAGTATTTT